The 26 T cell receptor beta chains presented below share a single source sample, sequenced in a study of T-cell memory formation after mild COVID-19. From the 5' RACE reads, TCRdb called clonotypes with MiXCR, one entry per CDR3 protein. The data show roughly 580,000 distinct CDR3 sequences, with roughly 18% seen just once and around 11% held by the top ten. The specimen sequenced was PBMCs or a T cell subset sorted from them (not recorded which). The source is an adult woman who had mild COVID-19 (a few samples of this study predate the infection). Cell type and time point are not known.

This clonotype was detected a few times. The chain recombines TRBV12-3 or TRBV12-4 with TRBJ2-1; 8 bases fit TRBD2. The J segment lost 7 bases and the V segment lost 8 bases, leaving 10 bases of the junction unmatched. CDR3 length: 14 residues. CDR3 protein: CASVPGLDSNEQFF. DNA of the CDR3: TGTGCCAGCGTCCCGGGACTAGATTCGAATGAGCAGTTCTTC.

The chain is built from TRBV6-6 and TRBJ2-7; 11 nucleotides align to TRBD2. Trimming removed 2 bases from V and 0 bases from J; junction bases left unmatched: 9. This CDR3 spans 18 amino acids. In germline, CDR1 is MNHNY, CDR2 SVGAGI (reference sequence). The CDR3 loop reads CASSYMALSGGVSYEQYF. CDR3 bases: TGTGCCAGCAGTTACATGGCCCTTAGCGGGGGGGTCTCCTACGAGCAGTACTTC.

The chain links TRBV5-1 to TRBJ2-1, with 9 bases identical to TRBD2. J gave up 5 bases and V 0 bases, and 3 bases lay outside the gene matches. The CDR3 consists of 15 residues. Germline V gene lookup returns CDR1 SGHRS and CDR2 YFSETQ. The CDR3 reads CASSLALAGNNEQFF. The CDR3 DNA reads TGCGCCAGCAGCTTGGCCCTAGCGGGGAACAATGAGCAGTTCTTC.

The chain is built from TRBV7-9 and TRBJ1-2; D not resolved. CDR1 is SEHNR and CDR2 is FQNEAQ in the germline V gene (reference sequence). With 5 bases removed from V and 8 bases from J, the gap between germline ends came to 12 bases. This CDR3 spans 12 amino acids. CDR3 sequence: CASSHRSLGYTF. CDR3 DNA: TGTGCCAGCAGCCACCGCAGCCTGGGCTACACCTTC. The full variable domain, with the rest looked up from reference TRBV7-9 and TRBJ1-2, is DTGVSQNPRHKITKRGQNVTFRCDPISEHNRLYWYRQTLGQGPEFLTYFQNEAQLEKSRLLSDRFSAERPKGSFSTLEIQRTEQGDSAMYLCASSHRSLGYTFGSGTRLTVV.

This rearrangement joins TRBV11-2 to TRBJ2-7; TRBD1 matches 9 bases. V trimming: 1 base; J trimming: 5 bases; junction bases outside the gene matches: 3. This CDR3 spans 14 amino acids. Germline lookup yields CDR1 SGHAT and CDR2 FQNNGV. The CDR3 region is CASSLGTGANEQYF. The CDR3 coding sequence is TGTGCCAGCAGCTTAGGGACAGGGGCCAACGAGCAGTACTTC.

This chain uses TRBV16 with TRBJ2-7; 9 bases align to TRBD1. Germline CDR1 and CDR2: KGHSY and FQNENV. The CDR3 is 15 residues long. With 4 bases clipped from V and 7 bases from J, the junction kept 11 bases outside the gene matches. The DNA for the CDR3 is TGTGCCAGCAGCCTCCAACTCCCGGGACAGGGAGAGCAGTACTTC. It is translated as CASSLQLPGQGEQYF.

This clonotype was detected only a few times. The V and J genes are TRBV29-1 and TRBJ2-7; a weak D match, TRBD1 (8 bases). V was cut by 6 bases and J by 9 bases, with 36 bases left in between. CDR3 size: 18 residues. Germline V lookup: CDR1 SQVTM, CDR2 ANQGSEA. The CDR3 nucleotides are TGCAGCGTCGCAGACGACAGGGGTTTAGCGGGCTGGTCGTCGGTGCAGTACTTC. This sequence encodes CSVADDRGLAGWSSVQYF.

The CDR3 DNA is TGTGCCAGCAGTTACTCTACCCCTACTTGGGGACCCAACACCGGGGAGCTGTTTTTT. As protein: CASSYSTPTWGPNTGELFF. V and J are TRBV6-2 or TRBV6-3 and TRBJ2-2; D may be TRBD1 or TRBD2 (5 bases each). From germline, CDR1 is MNHEY and CDR2 SVGEGT. V lost 0 bases and J lost 2, with 19 bases in between. CDR3 length: 19 amino acids.

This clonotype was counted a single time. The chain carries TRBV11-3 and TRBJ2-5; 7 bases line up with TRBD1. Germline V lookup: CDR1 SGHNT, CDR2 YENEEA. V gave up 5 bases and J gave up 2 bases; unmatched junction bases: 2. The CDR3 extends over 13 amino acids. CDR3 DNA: TGTGCCAGCAGCGACAGGGAACAAGAGACCCAGTACTTC. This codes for CASSDREQETQYF.

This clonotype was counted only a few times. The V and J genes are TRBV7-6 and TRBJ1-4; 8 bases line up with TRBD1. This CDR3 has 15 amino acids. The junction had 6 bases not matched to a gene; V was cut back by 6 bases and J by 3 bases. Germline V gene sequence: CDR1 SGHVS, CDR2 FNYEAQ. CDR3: CASSELQGANEKLFF. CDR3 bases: TGTGCCAGCAGTGAATTACAGGGGGCTAATGAAAAACTGTTTTTT.

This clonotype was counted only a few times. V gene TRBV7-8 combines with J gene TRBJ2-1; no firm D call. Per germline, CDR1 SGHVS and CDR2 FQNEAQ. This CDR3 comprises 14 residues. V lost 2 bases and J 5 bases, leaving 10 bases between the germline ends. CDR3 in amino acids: CASSLLGNHNEQFF. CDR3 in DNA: TGTGCCAGCAGCTTACTAGGTAACCACAATGAGCAGTTCTTC.

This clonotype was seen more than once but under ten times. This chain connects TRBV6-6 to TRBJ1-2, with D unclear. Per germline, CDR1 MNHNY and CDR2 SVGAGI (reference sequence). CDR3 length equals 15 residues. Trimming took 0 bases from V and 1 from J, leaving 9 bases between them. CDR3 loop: CASSYSSGVNYGYTF. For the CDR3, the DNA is TGTGCCAGCAGTTACTCATCAGGCGTTAACTATGGCTACACCTTC.

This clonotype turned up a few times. The CDR3 bases are TGTGCCAGCAGCTCTACGGGGGGTGTGTCCAAAAACATTCAGTACTTC. Residues: CASSSTGGVSKNIQYF. The chain recombines TRBV6-1 with TRBJ2-4; 7 nucleotides line up with TRBD2. The V gene's germline CDR1 is MNHNS and CDR2 SASEGT. The CDR3 sequence is 16 residues long. V shed 6 bases and J 2 bases; nucleotides not matched to a gene: 10.

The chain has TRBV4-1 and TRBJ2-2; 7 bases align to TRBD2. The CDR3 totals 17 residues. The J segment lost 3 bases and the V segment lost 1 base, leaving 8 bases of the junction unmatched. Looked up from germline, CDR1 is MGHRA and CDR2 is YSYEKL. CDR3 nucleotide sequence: TGCGCCAGCAGCCAAGGCGAGGGACTACTTGACACCGGGGAGCTGTTTTTT. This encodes CASSQGEGLLDTGELFF.

The CDR3: CASSLVGDSFYEQYF. The CDR3 coding sequence is TGTGCCAGCAGTTTAGTGGGAGACAGCTTCTACGAGCAGTACTTC. The rearrangement joins TRBV27 to TRBJ2-7; D may match TRBD1 or TRBD2 (5 bases each). Germline assignment: CDR1 MNHEY and CDR2 SMNVEV (reference sequence). CDR3 length: 15 residues. The V and J ends lost 2 bases and 3 bases respectively, with 14 bases between them.

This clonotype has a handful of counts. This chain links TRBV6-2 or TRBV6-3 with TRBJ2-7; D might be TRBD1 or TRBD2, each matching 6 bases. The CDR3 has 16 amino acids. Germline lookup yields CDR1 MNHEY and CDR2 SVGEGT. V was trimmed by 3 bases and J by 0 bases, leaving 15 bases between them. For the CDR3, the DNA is TGTGCCAGCAGTTATGGCGGGACACCGATCTCCTACGAGCAGTACTTC. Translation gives CASSYGGTPISYEQYF.

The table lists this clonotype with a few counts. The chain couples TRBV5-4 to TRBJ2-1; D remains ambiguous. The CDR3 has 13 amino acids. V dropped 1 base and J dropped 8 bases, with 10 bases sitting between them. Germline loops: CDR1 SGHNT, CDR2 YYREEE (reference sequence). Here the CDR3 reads CASSLRVGDEQFF. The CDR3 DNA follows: TGTGCCAGCAGCTTGCGGGTGGGTGATGAGCAGTTCTTC.

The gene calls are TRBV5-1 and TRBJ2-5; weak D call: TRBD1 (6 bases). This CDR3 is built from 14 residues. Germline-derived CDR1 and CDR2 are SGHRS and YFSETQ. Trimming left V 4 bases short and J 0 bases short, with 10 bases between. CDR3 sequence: CASSKAGDQETQYF. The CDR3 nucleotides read TGCGCCAGCAGCAAGGCAGGGGACCAAGAGACCCAGTACTTC.

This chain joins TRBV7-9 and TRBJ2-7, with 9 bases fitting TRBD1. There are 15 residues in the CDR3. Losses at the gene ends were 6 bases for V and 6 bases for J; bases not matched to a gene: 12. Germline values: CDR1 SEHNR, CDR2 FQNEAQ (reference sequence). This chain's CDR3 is CASSRRGDRVGEQYF. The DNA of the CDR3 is TGTGCCAGCAGTCGCAGAGGGGACAGGGTTGGCGAGCAGTACTTC.

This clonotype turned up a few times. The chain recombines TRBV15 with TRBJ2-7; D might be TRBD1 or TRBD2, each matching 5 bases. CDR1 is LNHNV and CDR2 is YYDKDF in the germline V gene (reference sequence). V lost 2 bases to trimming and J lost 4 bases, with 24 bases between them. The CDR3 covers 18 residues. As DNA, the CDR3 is TGTGCCACCAGCAGAAACCCTTTGGGACCAACCCAGCGGTACGAGCAGTACTTC. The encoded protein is CATSRNPLGPTQRYEQYF.

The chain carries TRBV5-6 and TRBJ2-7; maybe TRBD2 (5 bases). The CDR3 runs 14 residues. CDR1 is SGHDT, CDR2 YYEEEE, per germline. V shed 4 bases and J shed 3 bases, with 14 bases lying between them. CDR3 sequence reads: CASSAAGLDYEQYF. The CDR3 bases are TGTGCCAGCAGCGCGGCGGGTTTGGACTACGAGCAGTACTTC.

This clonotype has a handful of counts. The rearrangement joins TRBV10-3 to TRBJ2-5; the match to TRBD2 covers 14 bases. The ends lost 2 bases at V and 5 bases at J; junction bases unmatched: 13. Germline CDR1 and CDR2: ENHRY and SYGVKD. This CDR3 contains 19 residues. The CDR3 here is CAISEPAGLAGDSIETQYF. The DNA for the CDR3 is TGTGCCATCAGTGAGCCCGCGGGACTAGCGGGAGACTCCATCGAGACCCAGTACTTC.

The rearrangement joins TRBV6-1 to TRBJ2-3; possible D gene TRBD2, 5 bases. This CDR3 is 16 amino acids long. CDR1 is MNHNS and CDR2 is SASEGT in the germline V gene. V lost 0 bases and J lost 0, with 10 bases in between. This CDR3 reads CASSEAQRSSTDTQYF. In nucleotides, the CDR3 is TGTGCCAGCAGTGAAGCGCAGCGGAGCAGCACAGATACGCAGTATTTT.

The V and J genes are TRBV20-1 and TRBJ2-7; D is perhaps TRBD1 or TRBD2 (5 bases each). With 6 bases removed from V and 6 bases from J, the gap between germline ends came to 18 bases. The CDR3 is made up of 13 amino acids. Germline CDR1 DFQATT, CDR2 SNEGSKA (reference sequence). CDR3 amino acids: CSATGTVLGEQYF. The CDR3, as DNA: TGCAGTGCAACCGGGACCGTGCTGGGCGAGCAGTACTTC.

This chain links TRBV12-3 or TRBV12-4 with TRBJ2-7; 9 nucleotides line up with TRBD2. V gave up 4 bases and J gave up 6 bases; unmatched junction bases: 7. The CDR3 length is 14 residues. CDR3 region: CASSSRGGPSEQYF. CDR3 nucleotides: TGTGCCAGCAGTTCGCGGGGGGGGCCTAGCGAGCAGTACTTC.

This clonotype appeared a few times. CDR3 sequence reads: CASSTSGGSEETQYF. Here the CDR3 DNA reads TGCGCCAGCAGCACCTCAGGGGGCTCGGAAGAGACCCAGTACTTC. The chain links TRBV5-1 to TRBJ2-5; TRBD1 agrees at 8 bases. Trimming took 4 bases from V and 3 from J; bases not matched to a gene: 8. The CDR3 totals 15 residues. CDR1 SGHRS and CDR2 YFSETQ come from the germline V gene.